This T cell receptor beta chain was recovered during a study of T cell responses to AZD1222 COVID-19 vaccine. This CDR3 is built from 17 residues. V shed 3 bases and J 2 bases; nucleotides not matched to a gene: 7. CDR1 and CDR2 from the germline V gene are MNHNS and SASEGT. Clones were read by immunoSEQ multiplex PCR, and TCRdb kept only the in-frame ones, dropping some. The sample gives more than 95,000 clones, approximately 90% of which show up once; 6.5% to 8% is in the top ten. This TCR was sampled from an adult in good health. The specimen comprised peripheral blood, sampled on day 0 of AZD1222 vaccination. This chain links TRBV6-1 with TRBJ1-6, with 7 bases aligning to TRBD1. This CDR3 is CASSDISGTAYNSPLHF. The CDR3 DNA reads as TGTGCCAGCAGTGATATTAGCGGGACAGCCTATAATTCACCCCTCCACTTT.